Listed here is a single TCR beta chain. Its antigen remains unknown. The data belong to a study of shared clonotypes between healthy human individuals. Among the unsorted PBMC samples, replicate PCRs used around 300 ng DNA, 25,000 to 30,000 T cell genomes. Clones were read by immunoSEQ multiplex PCR, and TCRdb kept only the in-frame ones, dropping some. The data hold over 400,000 clones, with roughly 80% observed a single time. Unsorted samples, those not sorted, used 75 million to 90 million PBMCs for genomic DNA. The germline CDR1 and CDR2 sequences are SGHTA and FQGTGA. The CDR3 is made up of 13 amino acids. Trimming pared 1 base from V and 5 bases from J, leaving 9 bases between. Study-wide findings and caveats: Genetic and exposure-history diversity was limited by the small donor number.

This TCR came from a woman in her forties in good health. Some clones in this sample may be carry-over from other donors' samples. J is TRBJ2-7 and V is TRBV7-3; D remains unclear. Sequencing was carried out using PBMCs. The CDR3 region has the DNA TGTGCCAGCAGCTTAAATGCTTTCAACGAGCAGTACTTC. Its protein is CASSLNAFNEQYF.